This T cell receptor (beta chain) was identified during a study of blood T cell repertoires in COVID-19. Whole-study context: Sites in the United States, Italy and Spain provided acute and convalescent COVID-19 samples. Sample material is recorded as cDNA or gDNA derived from T cells, B-cell-depleted T cells, or PBMCs.

Original methodology: Estimates of nucleated cell counts were drawn from the amplification of reference gene primers. Method: immunoSEQ multiplex PCR; TCRdb's copy keeps in-frame clones and lacks some. That table furnishes V, J and clone size, whereas the DNA furnished D and trimming. The sample consists of 250,000 to 300,000 clones, about nine tenths of them appearing once. The CDR3 is 14 residues long. With 2 bases removed from V and 7 bases from J, the gap between germline ends came to 12 bases. CDR1 is MDHEN and CDR2 is SYDVKM in the germline V gene. The material sequenced was peripheral blood. V is TRBV28 and J is TRBJ1-5, with D possibly matching TRBD1 (6 bases). The TCR sequence derives from a woman in her fifties or sixties who had recovered from COVID-19. The CDR3 is CASSLPGVGQPQHF. The CDR3 DNA follows: TGTGCCAGCAGTTTACCAGGGGTGGGGCAGCCCCAGCATTTT.